Listed below are T cell receptor beta chains from one sample, sequenced in a study of T-cell reconstitution after alpha-beta-depleted transplantation in children. Each CDR3 protein gets one entry after TCRdb re-called the PCR reads with MiXCR. The sample has roughly 200,000 distinct CDR3 sequences, approximately 8.4% seen once. The sequencing used PBMCs, mostly from graft donor cells, collected 360 days after TCRalphabeta/CD19-depleted stem cell transplant. These receptors all come from a male patient aged 2-15 years who had a stem cell transplant for acute myeloid leukemia, so the T cells may come from the graft donor. The CDR3 runs from the conserved cysteine through the conserved F or W. The order of the fields is CDR3 DNA, CDR3 protein, D gene, V gene, clone size, J gene. The D gene is left open where the match is weak. Clone size is given for some rows only: seen once, a few or many times, or a class if the clone is expanded.

TGTGCCAGCAGCTTCGGGAGGACTAGCGGGATTAAAGACAATGAGCAGTTCTTC	CASSFGRTSGIKDNEQFF	TRBD2	TRBV11-2	-	TRBJ2-1
TGTGCCAGCAGTTTGGGGGCAGGGACCTACGAGCAGTACTTC	CASSLGAGTYEQYF	-	TRBV12-3/TRBV12-4	many	TRBJ2-7
TGTGCCAGCAGCCCCACTAGCGAAGGAAACACAGATACGCAGTATTTT	CASSPTSEGNTDTQYF	TRBD2	TRBV13	-	TRBJ2-3
TGCAGCGTTGATCGGGGGGTAGTGGGAGAGACCCAGTACTTC	CSVDRGVVGETQYF	TRBD2	TRBV29-1	few	TRBJ2-5
TGTGCCAGCAGCCCTTATAGCGGGCACGTAAACACAGATACGCAGTATTTT	CASSPYSGHVNTDTQYF	TRBD2	TRBV9	-	TRBJ2-3
TGTGCCAGCAGCTCCACGGTTTTCCACGAGCAGTACTTC	CASSSTVFHEQYF	-	TRBV3-1	-	TRBJ2-7
TGTGCCAGCAGCTTAGTCGGAGGGATGGTCACTGAAGCTTTCTTT	CASSLVGGMVTEAFF	-	TRBV7-2	-	TRBJ1-1
TGTGCCAGCAGCGCGTTGGAGACCCAGTACTTC	CASSALETQYF	-	TRBV12-3/TRBV12-4	-	TRBJ2-5
TGTGCCAGCAGCTTAGATGAGGGTTTAAACGAGCAGTACTTC	CASSLDEGLNEQYF	-	TRBV7-2	few	TRBJ2-7
TGCAGTGCTAGTCAGGGGGCGATGGAAAAACTGTTTTTT	CSASQGAMEKLFF	TRBD1	TRBV20-1	-	TRBJ1-4
TGCGCCAGCAGCTTGGGCCGGGACAGGCCCCTTGAAGCTTTCTTT	CASSLGRDRPLEAFF	TRBD1	TRBV5-1	many	TRBJ1-1
TGTGCCAGCAGTTCAAGGGCCCCCTATGGCTACACCTTC	CASSSRAPYGYTF	-	TRBV12-3/TRBV12-4	many	TRBJ1-2
TGCAGTGCTAAAACTAGCGGGAGATACGAGCAGTACTTC	CSAKTSGRYEQYF	TRBD2	TRBV20-1	few	TRBJ2-7
TGTGCCAGCAGCAAAGATCCGGGCACAGATACGCAGTATTTT	CASSKDPGTDTQYF	-	TRBV11-2	-	TRBJ2-3
TGCAGCGTGACAGGGGGCGGAGAGACCCAGTACTTC	CSVTGGGETQYF	TRBD1	TRBV29-1	many	TRBJ2-5
TGCGCCAGCAGCCGGGCTATTGGGCAGGTGAGTTCCAGCACAGATACGCAGTATTTT	CASSRAIGQVSSSTDTQYF	-	TRBV5-1	-	TRBJ2-3
TGTGCCAGCAGCGAAGGGGGAAGGGGAGATACGCAGTATTTT	CASSEGGRGDTQYF	-	TRBV7-2	-	TRBJ2-3
TGCAGTGCTAGAGACCACGGGGGGCGGAATGAGCAGTTCTTC	CSARDHGGRNEQFF	-	TRBV20-1	many	TRBJ2-1
TGCGCCAGCAGCTTGAGCGACCATACAATCTATGGCTACACCTTC	CASSLSDHTIYGYTF	-	TRBV5-1	many	TRBJ1-2
TGCGCCAGCAGCTTGTTCCAGGGCGACTCTGGAAACACCATATATTTT	CASSLFQGDSGNTIYF	-	TRBV5-1	few	TRBJ1-3
TGCAGCGTTATCGGGTCGGCTGGAAACACCATATATTTT	CSVIGSAGNTIYF	-	TRBV29-1	few	TRBJ1-3
TGTGCCAGCAGTTCCTTAGCGGGGGGGGTGCCCTCTTACAATGAGCAGTTCTTC	CASSSLAGGVPSYNEQFF	TRBD2	TRBV12-3/TRBV12-4	many	TRBJ2-1
TGTGCCAGCAGCTTAGACTCGAGAGGACAGACTAAAGATCAACTCACCGGGGAGCTGTTTTTT	CASSLDSRGQTKDQLTGELFF	-	TRBV11-1	-	TRBJ2-2
TGCGCCAGCAGCTGGGGACAGGCTCTCGATTCACCCCTCCACTTT	CASSWGQALDSPLHF	TRBD1	TRBV5-1	few	TRBJ1-6
TGTGCCACCGACGGAGTCTCCTACAATGAGCAGTTCTTC	CATDGVSYNEQFF	-	TRBV15	many	TRBJ2-1
TGTGCCTGGAGTTTTTGGATGAGAGTGGGAAACCACAATGAGCAGTTCTTC	CAWSFWMRVGNHNEQFF	-	TRBV30	many	TRBJ2-1
TGTGCCAGCAGCTTAAGCGGTACCACGAACACCGGGGAGCTGTTTTTT	CASSLSGTTNTGELFF	-	TRBV7-2	few	TRBJ2-2
TGTGCCAGCAGCTTTAATCCAGGCTACTATGGCTACACCTTC	CASSFNPGYYGYTF	-	TRBV7-2	many	TRBJ1-2
TGCAGTGCTAGAAGCCAGGTTTCCTACAATGAGCAGTTCTTC	CSARSQVSYNEQFF	-	TRBV20-1	many	TRBJ2-1
TGTGCCACCAGTGACGCTACAGCCCTCGGCACAGATACGCAGTATTTT	CATSDATALGTDTQYF	-	TRBV24-1	-	TRBJ2-3
TGTGCCAGCAGTTCCCGGACCTCGGGTTATTACAATGAGCAGTTCTTC	CASSSRTSGYYNEQFF	-	TRBV7-9	few	TRBJ2-1
TGTGCCAGCAGGGGGGGACAGGGGGTCGCCGGGGAGCTGTTTTTT	CASRGGQGVAGELFF	TRBD1	TRBV6-1	-	TRBJ2-2
TGTGCCAGCAGCCCTTGGACAGTCCCAAAGACCCAGTACTTC	CASSPWTVPKTQYF	-	TRBV14	few	TRBJ2-5
TGTGCCAGCAGCTTGCTTGGACAGGGGCGCAATGAGCAGTTCTTC	CASSLLGQGRNEQFF	TRBD1	TRBV5-5	many	TRBJ2-1
TGTGCCAGCAGCTTAGTGGTGGGCAACAATGAGCAGTTCTTC	CASSLVVGNNEQFF	-	TRBV11-2	-	TRBJ2-1
TGTGCCATCAGTGAAAGGGGACAGATTCGTTATGGCTACACCTTC	CAISERGQIRYGYTF	TRBD1	TRBV10-3	few	TRBJ1-2
TGTGCCAGCAGTGGGGGACTAGCGGCCTACAATGAGCAGTTCTTC	CASSGGLAAYNEQFF	TRBD2	TRBV28	many	TRBJ2-1
TGCAGTGCGCCGGGGCCTTACAATGAGCAGTTCTTC	CSAPGPYNEQFF	-	TRBV20-1	few	TRBJ2-1
TGCAGTGCTAGAACTGTCCGGGTTTACAATGAGCAGTTCTTC	CSARTVRVYNEQFF	-	TRBV20-1	-	TRBJ2-1
TGTGCCAGCAGCTTGTGGGGGTCTAGCCTCCAAGAGACCCAGTACTTC	CASSLWGSSLQETQYF	-	TRBV11-2	-	TRBJ2-5
TGCAGTGCTTCTCAGGGGGCCGTTAATGAAAAACTGTTTTTT	CSASQGAVNEKLFF	TRBD1	TRBV20-1	many	TRBJ1-4
TGTGCTAGCAGCTTACTAGCGGGGGAGTACAATGAGCAGTTCTTC	CASSLLAGEYNEQFF	TRBD2	TRBV7-7	many	TRBJ2-1
TGTGCCAGCAGAACCTCCCGGGGCGCGAGCTCCTATAATTCACCCCTCCACTTT	CASRTSRGASSYNSPLHF	-	TRBV12-3/TRBV12-4	few	TRBJ1-6
TGTGCCAGCAGCCTCACCGGGACTAGGGTAGTGGAGACCCAGTACTTC	CASSLTGTRVVETQYF	TRBD2	TRBV9	few	TRBJ2-5
TGCGCCAGCAGCCCTAGCGGGGTTATACAAGAGACCCAGTACTTC	CASSPSGVIQETQYF	TRBD2	TRBV4-1	many	TRBJ2-5
TGCACTGTTAGCGGGGGAGGCACAGATACGCAGTATTTT	CTVSGGGTDTQYF	TRBD2	TRBV20-1	-	TRBJ2-3
TGTGCCAGCAGCCAAGATCCTAGCGGGGGAGAGACCCAGTACTTC	CASSQDPSGGETQYF	TRBD2	TRBV3-1	few	TRBJ2-5
TGCAGTGCCTGGGGAGGGGCCAGCGGTGAGACCCAGTACTTC	CSAWGGASGETQYF	TRBD2	TRBV20-1	-	TRBJ2-5
TGCGCCAGCAGCTTGGCCTCGACTAGCGGGGGGGCCCTAGAGACCCAGTACTTC	CASSLASTSGGALETQYF	TRBD2	TRBV5-1	few	TRBJ2-5
TGTGCCAGCAGCCAAGATATGACTAGCGTGCCCGATACGCAGTATTTT	CASSQDMTSVPDTQYF	TRBD2	TRBV3-1	many	TRBJ2-3
TGTGCCAGCAGCGGACAGGTTCACCTCTATGGCTACACCTTC	CASSGQVHLYGYTF	TRBD1	TRBV28	many	TRBJ1-2
TGTGCCAGCAGCTCGGGACCGCCGATCGTCCAAGAGACCCAGTACTTC	CASSSGPPIVQETQYF	-	TRBV7-8	-	TRBJ2-5
TGTGCCAGCAGCCCCGCCTTGGTGGGTGAGCAGTTCTTC	CASSPALVGEQFF	-	TRBV7-3	-	TRBJ2-1
TGCGCCAGCAGCTTGGTCGCCACAGGGGGAGAAAAAGCTTTCTTT	CASSLVATGGEKAFF	TRBD1	TRBV5-1	many	TRBJ1-1